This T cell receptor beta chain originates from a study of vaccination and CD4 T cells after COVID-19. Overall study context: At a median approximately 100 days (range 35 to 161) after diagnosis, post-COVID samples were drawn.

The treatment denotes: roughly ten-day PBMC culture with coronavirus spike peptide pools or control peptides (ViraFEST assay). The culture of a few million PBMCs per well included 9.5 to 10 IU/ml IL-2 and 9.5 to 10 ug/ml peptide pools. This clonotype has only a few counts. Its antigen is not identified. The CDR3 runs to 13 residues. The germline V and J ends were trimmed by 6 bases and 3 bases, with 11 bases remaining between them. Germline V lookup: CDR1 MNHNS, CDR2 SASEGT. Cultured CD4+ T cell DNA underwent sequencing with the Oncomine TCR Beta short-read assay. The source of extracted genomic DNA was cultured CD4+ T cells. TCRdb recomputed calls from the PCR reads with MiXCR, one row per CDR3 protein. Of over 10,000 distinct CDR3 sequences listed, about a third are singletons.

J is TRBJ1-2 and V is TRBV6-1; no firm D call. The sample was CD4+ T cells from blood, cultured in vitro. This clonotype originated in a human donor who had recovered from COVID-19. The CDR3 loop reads CASSFTSYYGYTF. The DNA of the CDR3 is TGTGCCAGCAGCTTCACCTCTTACTATGGCTACACCTTC.